Below are 8 T cell receptor beta chains sequenced from a single sample in a study of cytomegalovirus exposure and HLA in healthy donors (dated by TCRdb to the late 2010s). The library was built by means of the immunoSEQ multiplex PCR assay. The multiplex PCR relied on a mix of 60 forward primers for TCR Vbeta segments and 13 reverse primers for TCR Jbeta segments. In TCRdb, the immuneACCESS table is reduced to in-frame sequences with V and J assigned. These tables do not hold every clone; where another copy was compared, an unresolved V gene accounts for under half, and the others remain unexplained. The table for this sample lists 180,000 or so clones; roughly 9.4% of them were counted only once. In total, the top ten clones hold over 1% of the sample. Material for sequencing was PBMCs. The receptors shown here come from a woman aged 30 to 39 in good health and CMV-seropositive.

This clone was counted only a few times. The gene calls are TRBV18 and TRBJ2-2; the match to TRBD2 covers 9 bases. Germline assignment: CDR1 KGHSH and CDR2 LQKENI. V dropped 4 bases and J dropped 2; count of bases not matched to a gene: 5. The CDR3 covers 16 residues. The CDR3 region has the DNA TGTGCCAGCTCACTTATGACTAGCGGAAACACCGGGGAGCTGTTTTTT. Its protein product is CASSLMTSGNTGELFF.

This clone came up a few times. The V call is TRBV6-4, the J call TRBJ2-2, with 8 nucleotides matching TRBD1. J lost 4 bases, V lost 4 bases, and 2 bases had no gene match. This CDR3 is 14 amino acids long. Germline V gene sequence: CDR1 MRHNA, CDR2 SNTAGT. The CDR3 region has the DNA TGTGCCAGCAGTGGACAGGGGCCCACCGGGGAGCTGTTTTTT. Protein sequence: CASSGQGPTGELFF.

This clone showed up just a few times. The V call is TRBV27, the J call TRBJ2-3; 7 nucleotides match TRBD1. Germline lookup yields CDR1 MNHEY and CDR2 SMNVEV (reference sequence). Trimming took 8 bases from V and 2 from J; bases not matched to a gene: 10. The CDR3 has 15 residues. Here the CDR3 DNA reads TGTGCCAGCCGATTTAGGGGGCCATCCACAGATACGCAGTATTTT. This gives the protein CASRFRGPSTDTQYF.

Only a few counts were recorded for this clone. V is TRBV4-1 and J is TRBJ1-1; 9 bases agree with TRBD1. The CDR3 spans 15 residues. Germline-derived CDR1 and CDR2 are MGHRA and YSYEKL. Trimming removed 1 base from V and 9 bases from J; junction bases left unmatched: 9. The CDR3 DNA reads as TGCGCCAGCAGCCAAGGGGCCCTACAGGGGGCGCAAGCTTTCTTT. Translating gives CASSQGALQGAQAFF.

This clone was detected a few times. The CDR3 DNA reads as TGTGCCAGCAGCTTGGACAGTACTAGCACAGATACGCAGTATTTT. Its protein is CASSLDSTSTDTQYF. The gene calls are TRBV5-8 and TRBJ2-3; D ambiguous. Trimming stripped 0 bases from V and 0 bases from J, with 8 bases between. Germline CDR1 and CDR2: SGHTS and YDEGEE. The CDR3 covers 15 residues.

This clone was counted between two and nine times. The chain recombines TRBV2 with TRBJ1-1; 9 positions match TRBD1. The CDR3 is 16 amino acids. Germline loops: CDR1 SNHLY, CDR2 FYNNEI. Trimming removed 6 bases from V and 0 bases from J; junction bases left unmatched: 8. The CDR3 reads CASRVGTGPLNTEAFF. CDR3 bases: TGTGCCAGCAGGGTAGGGACAGGGCCACTGAACACTGAAGCTTTCTTT.

In its sample, this clone was seen a few times. The chain is built from TRBV18 and TRBJ2-7, with 7 bases aligning to TRBD2. Germline V lookup: CDR1 KGHSH, CDR2 LQKENI. The V gene end was trimmed by 3 bases and the J gene end by 0 bases; junction bases not matched to a gene: 5. This CDR3 has 15 amino acids. CDR3 nucleotides: TGTGCCAGCTCACCGCCAGCGGGGATCTCCTACGAGCAGTACTTC. It yields the protein CASSPPAGISYEQYF.

The genes are TRBV27 and TRBJ1-1, with 9 bases matching TRBD1. CDR1 MNHEY and CDR2 SMNVEV come from the germline V gene (reference sequence). J was trimmed by 5 bases and V by 5 bases; bases with no gene match: 6. The length of the CDR3 is 14 residues. CDR3 sequence reads: CASSRGQGGTEAFF. The CDR3 DNA reads as TGTGCCAGCAGTCGGGGACAGGGTGGGACTGAAGCTTTCTTT.